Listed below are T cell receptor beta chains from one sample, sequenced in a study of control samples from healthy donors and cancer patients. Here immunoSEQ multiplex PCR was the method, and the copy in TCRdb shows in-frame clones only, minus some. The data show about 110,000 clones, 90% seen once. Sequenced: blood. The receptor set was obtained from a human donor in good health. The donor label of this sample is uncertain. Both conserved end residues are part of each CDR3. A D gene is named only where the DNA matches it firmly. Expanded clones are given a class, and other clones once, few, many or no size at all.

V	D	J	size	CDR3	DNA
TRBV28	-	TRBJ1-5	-	CASSPSGQGSNQPQHF	TGTGCCAGCAGTCCCTCAGGGCAGGGGAGCAATCAGCCCCAGCATTTT
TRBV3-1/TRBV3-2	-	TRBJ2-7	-	CASSQGAGLSYEQYF	TGTGCCAGCAGCCAAGGAGCGGGCTTGAGTTACGAGCAGTACTTC
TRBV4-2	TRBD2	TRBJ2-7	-	CASSYGLGGSSYEQYF	TGTGCCAGCAGCTATGGACTGGGCGGGAGCTCCTACGAGCAGTACTTC
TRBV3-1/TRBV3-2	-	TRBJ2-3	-	CASSQARTDTQYF	TGTGCCAGCAGCCAAGCCCGCACAGATACGCAGTATTTT
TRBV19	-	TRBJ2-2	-	CASSIAAVVNTGELFF	TGTGCCAGTAGTATAGCCGCAGTTGTGAACACCGGGGAGCTGTTTTTT
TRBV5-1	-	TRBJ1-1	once	CASSLRDIRLNTEAFF	TGCGCCAGCAGCTTGAGGGACATAAGATTGAACACTGAAGCTTTCTTT
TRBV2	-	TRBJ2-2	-	CASSEIYRTGELFF	TGTGCCAGCAGTGAAATATATAGGACCGGGGAGCTGTTTTTT
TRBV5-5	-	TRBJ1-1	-	CASSASDIYTEAFF	TGTGCCAGCAGCGCCTCGGACATTTACACTGAAGCTTTCTTT
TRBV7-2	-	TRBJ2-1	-	CASSLVDNEQFF	TGTGCCAGCAGCTTAGTTGACAATGAGCAGTTCTTC
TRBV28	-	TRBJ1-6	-	CASSLPANSPLHF	TGTGCCAGCAGTTTACCCGCTAATTCACCCCTCCACTTT
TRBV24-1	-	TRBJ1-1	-	CATSDRTSEAFF	TGTGCCACCAGTGATAGGACGTCTGAAGCTTTCTTT
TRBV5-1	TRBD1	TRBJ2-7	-	CASSFAGTGTSYEQYF	TGCGCCAGCAGTTTTGCCGGGACAGGGACCTCCTACGAGCAGTACTTC
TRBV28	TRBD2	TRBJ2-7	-	CASQTAGTYEQYF	TGTGCCAGCCAGACAGCGGGGACCTACGAGCAGTACTTC
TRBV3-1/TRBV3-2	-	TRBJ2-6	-	CASSPMGGANVLTF	TGTGCCAGCAGCCCCATGGGGGGGGCCAACGTCCTGACTTTC
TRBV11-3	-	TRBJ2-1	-	CASSLDGGWDEQFF	TGTGCCAGCAGCTTAGATGGAGGGTGGGATGAGCAGTTCTTC
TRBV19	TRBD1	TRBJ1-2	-	CATRRTGADYGYTF	TGTGCCACGAGACGGACAGGGGCGGACTATGGCTACACCTTC
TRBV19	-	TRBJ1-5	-	CASSISWQKNQPQHF	TGTGCCAGTAGTATATCTTGGCAGAAGAATCAGCCCCAGCATTTT
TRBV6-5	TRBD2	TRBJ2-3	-	CASRQGLADTQYF	TGTGCCAGCAGACAAGGACTAGCAGATACGCAGTATTTT
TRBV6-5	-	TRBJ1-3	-	CASSRGGFSGNTIYF	TGTGCCAGCAGTCGGGGGGGATTCTCTGGAAACACCATATATTTT
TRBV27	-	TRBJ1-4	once	CASSFFAGTGPEKLFF	TGTGCCAGCAGTTTTTTCGCAGGGACCGGCCCTGAAAAACTGTTTTTT
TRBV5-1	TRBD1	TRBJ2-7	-	CASSLLGTGNYEQYF	TGCGCCAGCAGCTTGTTGGGGACAGGGAACTACGAGCAGTACTTC
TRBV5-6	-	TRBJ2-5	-	CASTTYWGPQETQYF	TGTGCCAGCACGACGTACTGGGGGCCCCAAGAGACCCAGTACTTC
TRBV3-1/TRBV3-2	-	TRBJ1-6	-	CATGGSYNSPLHF	TGTGCCACGGGGGGGTCCTATAATTCACCCCTCCACTTT
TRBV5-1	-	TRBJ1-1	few	CASSLDPGNFAEAFF	TGCGCCAGCAGCTTGGACCCGGGGAACTTCGCTGAAGCTTTCTTT
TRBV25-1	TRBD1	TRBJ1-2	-	CASSDSGARGSPYGYTF	TGTGCCAGCAGTGATTCAGGCGCCAGGGGGTCTCCCTATGGCTACACCTTC
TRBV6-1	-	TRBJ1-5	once	CASSEGGGHSQPQHF	TGTGCCAGCAGTGAAGGGGGGGGGCACAGTCAGCCCCAGCATTTT
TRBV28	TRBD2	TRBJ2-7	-	CASSFLNGGLSEQYF	TGTGCCAGCAGTTTCCTAAACGGGGGGTTGTCCGAGCAGTACTTC
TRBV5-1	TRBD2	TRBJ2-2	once	CASTPGGAGGNTGELFF	TGCGCCAGCACCCCCGGGGGCGCGGGGGGGAACACCGGGGAGCTGTTTTTT
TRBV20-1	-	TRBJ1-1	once	CSARQNTEAFF	TGCAGTGCTCGACAGAACACTGAAGCTTTCTTT
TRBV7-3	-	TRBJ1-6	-	CASSLREGGNSPLHF	TGTGCCAGCAGCTTACGAGAGGGGGGCAATTCACCCCTCCACTTT
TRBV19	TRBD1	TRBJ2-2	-	CASSPPRQGAWTGELFF	TGTGCCAGTAGCCCCCCCCGACAGGGGGCATGGACCGGGGAGCTGTTTTTT
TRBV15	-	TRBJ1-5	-	CATSRERTEGNQPQHF	TGTGCCACCAGCAGAGAGAGGACCGAAGGCAATCAGCCCCAGCATTTT
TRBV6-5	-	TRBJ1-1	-	CASSYRGREEAFF	TGTGCCAGCAGTTACCGGGGGAGAGAAGAAGCTTTCTTT
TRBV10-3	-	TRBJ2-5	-	CAISVRGQETQYF	TGTGCCATCAGTGTTAGGGGCCAAGAGACCCAGTACTTC
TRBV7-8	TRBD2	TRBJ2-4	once	CASSILLARGIQYF	TGTGCCAGCAGCATCCTACTAGCGAGGGGCATTCAGTACTTC
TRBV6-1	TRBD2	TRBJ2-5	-	CASSEMAGGKETQYF	TGTGCCAGCAGTGAAATGGCGGGGGGTAAAGAGACCCAGTACTTC
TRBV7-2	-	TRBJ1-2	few	CASSPDTGYGYTF	TGTGCCAGCAGCCCGGACACCGGTTATGGCTACACCTTC
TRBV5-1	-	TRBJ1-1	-	CASAGDGGTEAFF	TGCGCCAGCGCAGGGGATGGGGGCACTGAAGCTTTCTTT
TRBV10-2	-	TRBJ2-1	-	CASSGGGEQFF	TGCGCCAGCAGTGGGGGTGGTGAGCAGTTCTTC
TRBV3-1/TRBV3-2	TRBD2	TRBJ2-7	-	CASSSNRLAGTYEQYF	TGTGCCAGCAGCTCAAACCGACTAGCGGGGACTTACGAGCAGTACTTC
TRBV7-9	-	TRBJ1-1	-	CASSPFTRAGETEAFF	TGTGCCAGCAGCCCATTTACCCGAGCAGGAGAAACTGAAGCTTTCTTT
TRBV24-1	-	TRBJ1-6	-	CATSDTNSPLHF	TGTGCCACCAGTGATACAAATTCACCCCTCCACTTT
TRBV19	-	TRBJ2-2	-	CASSPWGMERNTGELFF	TGTGCCAGTAGCCCCTGGGGAATGGAGCGTAACACCGGGGAGCTGTTTTTT
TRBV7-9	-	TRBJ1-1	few	CASSLAQNTEAFF	TGTGCCAGCAGCTTAGCACAGAACACTGAAGCTTTCTTT
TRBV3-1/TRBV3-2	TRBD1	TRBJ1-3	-	CASSQDGTGIGNTIYF	TGTGCCAGCAGCCAAGATGGGACAGGGATCGGAAACACCATATATTTT
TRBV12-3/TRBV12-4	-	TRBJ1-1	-	CASSFYVGTEAFF	TGTGCCAGCAGTTTTTATGTGGGCACTGAAGCTTTCTTT
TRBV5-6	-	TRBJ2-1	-	CASSSLDRDLNEQFF	TGTGCCAGCAGCTCCTTGGACCGGGACCTAAATGAGCAGTTCTTC
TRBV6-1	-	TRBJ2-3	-	CASSEDGAPGTDTQYF	TGTGCCAGCAGTGAGGATGGAGCGCCGGGCACAGATACGCAGTATTTT
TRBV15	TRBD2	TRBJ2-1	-	CATSRDRASGGFKFF	TGTGCCACCAGCAGAGATAGGGCTAGCGGGGGTTTTAAGTTCTTC
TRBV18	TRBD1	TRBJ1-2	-	CASSPQDRDYGYTF	TGTGCCAGCTCACCACAAGACAGGGACTATGGCTACACCTTC
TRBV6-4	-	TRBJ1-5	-	CASSDPGQLNQPQHF	TGTGCCAGCAGTGACCCAGGACAGTTAAATCAGCCCCAGCATTTT
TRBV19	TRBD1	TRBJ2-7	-	CASSIGTGSSYEQYF	TGTGCCAGTAGTATCGGGACAGGGAGCTCCTACGAGCAGTACTTC